This TCR beta chain was obtained from a study of PD-1 blockade in mismatch repair-deficient tumors. Study-wide context: Patients had about 13 mismatch repair-deficient cancer types and were previously treated and progressing. Study-level results: Tumor-resident clones, often absent from pretreatment blood, expanded after pembrolizumab and then contracted.

In germline, CDR1 is SGHAT, CDR2 FQNNGV. The V end lost 4 bases, the J end lost 3 bases, and 21 bases lay between the germline ends. This CDR3 is 17 amino acids long. This clone was observed a few times. The target antigen is unknown. The assay was immunoSEQ multiplex PCR, and TCRdb's table has in-frame clones only and misses some. This table has tens of thousands of clones, about 80% appearing once. PCR or immunohistochemistry showed mismatch repair deficiency in every enrolled patient. TCRs were sequenced from a few patients responding to pembrolizumab. The specimen comprised peripheral blood, sampled 4 weeks after starting pembrolizumab. This clonotype was sampled from an adult with mismatch repair-deficient cancer. The chain has TRBV11-2 and TRBJ1-1; TRBD1 is a possible D gene (5 bases). The CDR3 here is CASSSLPDPAGDTEAFF. CDR3 nucleotides: TGTGCCAGCAGCTCCCTTCCAGACCCAGCGGGGGACACTGAAGCTTTCTTT.